This T cell receptor (beta chain) is drawn from a study of T cells in Graves' hyperthyroidism and ophthalmopathy. The CDR3 extends over 16 amino acids. The TCR beta CDR3 regions underwent amplification using RNA transcripts as the source. When the TCR CDR3 underwent first-round RT-PCR, the HTBI primer set was used. TCRdb re-derived calls from the multiplex PCR reads in MiXCR, one entry per CDR3 protein. Among hundreds of thousands of distinct CDR3 sequences listed, roughly 15% were seen once. General study points: Expanded thyroid clonotypes (above 0.001) were mostly also found in blood.

Graves' hyperthyroidism was deemed stable given no ophthalmopathy progression within 18 months. As regards this clonotype: Its antigen remains unidentified. A much bigger clone sits one base away, suggesting this may be a read error.

The V call is TRBV12-3 or TRBV12-4, the J call TRBJ2-1; 12 positions agree with TRBD2. The specimen sequenced was blood. This receptor was taken from a woman aged 30 to 39 with Graves' hyperthyroidism. The CDR3 DNA follows: TGTGCCGGCAGGCACGCCGGGACTAGCGGGTTCAATGAGCAGTTCTTC. Its translation: CAGRHAGTSGFNEQFF.